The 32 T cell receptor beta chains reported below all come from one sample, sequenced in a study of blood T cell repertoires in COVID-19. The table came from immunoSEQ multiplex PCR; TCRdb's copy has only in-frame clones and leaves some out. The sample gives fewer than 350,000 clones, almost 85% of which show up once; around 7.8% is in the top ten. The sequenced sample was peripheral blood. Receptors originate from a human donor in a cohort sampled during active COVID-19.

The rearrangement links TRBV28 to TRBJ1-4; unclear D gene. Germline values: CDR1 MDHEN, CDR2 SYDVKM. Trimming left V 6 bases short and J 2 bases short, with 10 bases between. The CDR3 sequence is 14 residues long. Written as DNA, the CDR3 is TGTGCCAGCAGACATCCTTTCACTAATGAAAAACTGTTTTTT. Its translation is CASRHPFTNEKLFF.

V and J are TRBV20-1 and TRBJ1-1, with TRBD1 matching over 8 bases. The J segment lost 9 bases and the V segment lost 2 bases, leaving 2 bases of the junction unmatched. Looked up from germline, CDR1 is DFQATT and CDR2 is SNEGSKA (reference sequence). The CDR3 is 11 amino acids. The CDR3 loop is CSARQGAQAFF. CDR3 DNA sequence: TGCAGTGCTAGACAGGGGGCGCAAGCTTTCTTT.

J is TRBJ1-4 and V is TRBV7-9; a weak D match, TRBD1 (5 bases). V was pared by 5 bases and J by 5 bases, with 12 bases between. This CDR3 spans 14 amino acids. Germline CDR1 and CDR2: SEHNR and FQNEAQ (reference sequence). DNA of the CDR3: TGTGCCAGCAGCCCCCAGGGTCCAAATGAAAAACTGTTTTTT. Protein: CASSPQGPNEKLFF.

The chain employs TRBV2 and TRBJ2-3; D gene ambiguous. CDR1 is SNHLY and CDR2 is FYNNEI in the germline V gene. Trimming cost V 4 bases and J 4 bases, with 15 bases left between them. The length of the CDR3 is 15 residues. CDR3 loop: CASSGHRLGSDTQYF. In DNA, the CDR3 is TGTGCCAGCAGTGGACATAGGCTCGGATCAGATACGCAGTATTTT.

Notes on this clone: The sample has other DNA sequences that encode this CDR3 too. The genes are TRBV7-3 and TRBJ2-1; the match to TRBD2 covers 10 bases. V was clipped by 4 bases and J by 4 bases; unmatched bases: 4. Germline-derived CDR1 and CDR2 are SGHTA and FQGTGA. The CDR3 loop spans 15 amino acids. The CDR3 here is CASSYLAGAYNEQFF. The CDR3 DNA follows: TGTGCCAGCAGCTATCTAGCGGGGGCTTACAATGAGCAGTTCTTC.

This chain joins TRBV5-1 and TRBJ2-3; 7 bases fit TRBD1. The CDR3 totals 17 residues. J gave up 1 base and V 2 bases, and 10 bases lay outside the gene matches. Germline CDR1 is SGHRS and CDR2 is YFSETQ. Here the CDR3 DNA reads TGCGCCAGCAGCTTATTCAAACAGGGGCTGGGCACAGATACGCAGTATTTT. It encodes CASSLFKQGLGTDTQYF.

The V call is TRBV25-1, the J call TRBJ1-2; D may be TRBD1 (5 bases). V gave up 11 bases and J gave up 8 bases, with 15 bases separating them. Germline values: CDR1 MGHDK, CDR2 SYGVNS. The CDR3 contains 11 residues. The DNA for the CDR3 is TGTGCCCGGGAGGGGTTAGGAGGCTACACCTTC. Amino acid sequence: CAREGLGGYTF.

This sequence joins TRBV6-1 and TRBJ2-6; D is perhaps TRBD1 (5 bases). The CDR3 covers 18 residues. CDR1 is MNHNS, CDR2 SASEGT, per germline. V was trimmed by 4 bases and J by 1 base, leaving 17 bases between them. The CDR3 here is CASSVRGQPGSGANVLTF. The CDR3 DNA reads TGTGCCAGCAGTGTGAGAGGACAACCAGGGTCTGGGGCCAACGTCCTGACTTTC.

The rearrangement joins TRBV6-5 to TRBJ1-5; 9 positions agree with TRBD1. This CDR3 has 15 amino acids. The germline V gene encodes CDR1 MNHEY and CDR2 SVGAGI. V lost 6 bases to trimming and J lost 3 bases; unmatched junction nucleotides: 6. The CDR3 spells CASRDRGGFNQPQHF. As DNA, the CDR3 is TGTGCCAGCAGGGACAGGGGAGGCTTCAATCAGCCCCAGCATTTT.

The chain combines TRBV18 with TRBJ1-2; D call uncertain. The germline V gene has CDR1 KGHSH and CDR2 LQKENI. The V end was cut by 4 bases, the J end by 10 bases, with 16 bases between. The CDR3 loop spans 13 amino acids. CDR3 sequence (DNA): TGTGCCAGCTCACTCGGCGCGGCCGAGATCTACACCTTC. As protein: CASSLGAAEIYTF.

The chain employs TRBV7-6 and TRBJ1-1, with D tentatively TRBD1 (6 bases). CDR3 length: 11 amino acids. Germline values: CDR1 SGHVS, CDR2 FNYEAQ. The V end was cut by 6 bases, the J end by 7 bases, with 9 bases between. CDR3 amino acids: CASRGQLEAFF. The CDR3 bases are TGTGCCAGCAGAGGACAGCTTGAAGCTTTCTTT.

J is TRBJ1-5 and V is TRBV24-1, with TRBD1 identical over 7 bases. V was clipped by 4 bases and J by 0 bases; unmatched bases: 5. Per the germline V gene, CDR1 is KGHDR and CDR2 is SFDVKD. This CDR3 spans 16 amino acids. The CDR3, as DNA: TGTGCCACCAGTGACTCCGGGACAGATAGCAATCAGCCCCAGCATTTT. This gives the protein CATSDSGTDSNQPQHF.

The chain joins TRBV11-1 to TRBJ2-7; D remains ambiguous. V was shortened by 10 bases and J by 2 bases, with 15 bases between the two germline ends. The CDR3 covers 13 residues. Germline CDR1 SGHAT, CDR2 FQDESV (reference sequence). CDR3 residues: CATSVLPTYEQYF. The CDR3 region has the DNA TGTGCCACGTCAGTACTACCCACCTACGAGCAGTACTTC.

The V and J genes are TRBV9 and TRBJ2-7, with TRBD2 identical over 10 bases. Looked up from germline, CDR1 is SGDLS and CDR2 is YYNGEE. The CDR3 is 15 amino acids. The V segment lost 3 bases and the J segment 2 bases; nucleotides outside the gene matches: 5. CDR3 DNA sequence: TGTGCCAGCAGCGCGGGGAGCGGGGGGGCCTACGAGCAGTACTTC. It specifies CASSAGSGGAYEQYF.

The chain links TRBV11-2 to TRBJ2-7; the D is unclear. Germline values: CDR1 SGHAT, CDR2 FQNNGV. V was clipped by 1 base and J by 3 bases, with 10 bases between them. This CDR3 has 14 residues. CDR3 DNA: TGTGCCAGCAGCTTAGGTCAGACTCGCTACGAGCAGTACTTC. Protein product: CASSLGQTRYEQYF.

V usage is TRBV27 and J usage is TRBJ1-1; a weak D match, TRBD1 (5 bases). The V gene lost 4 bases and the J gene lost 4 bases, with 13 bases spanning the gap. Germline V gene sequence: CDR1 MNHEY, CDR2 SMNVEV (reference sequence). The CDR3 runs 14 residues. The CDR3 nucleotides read TGTGCCAGCAGTTCGGGGGTAGGATCCACTGAAGCTTTCTTT. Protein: CASSSGVGSTEAFF.

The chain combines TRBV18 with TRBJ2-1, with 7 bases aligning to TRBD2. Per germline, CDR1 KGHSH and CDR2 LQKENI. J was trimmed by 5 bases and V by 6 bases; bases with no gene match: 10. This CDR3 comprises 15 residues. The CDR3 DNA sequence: TGTGCCAGCTCTCCCTACGGGGGACTACACAATGAGCAGTTCTTC. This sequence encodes CASSPYGGLHNEQFF.

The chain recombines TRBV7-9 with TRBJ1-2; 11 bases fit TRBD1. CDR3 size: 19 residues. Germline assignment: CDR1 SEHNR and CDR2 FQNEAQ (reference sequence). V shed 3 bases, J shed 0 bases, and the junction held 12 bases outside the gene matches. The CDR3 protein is CASSFTGQGADRPNYGYTF. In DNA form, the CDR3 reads TGTGCCAGCAGCTTTACCGGACAGGGGGCAGACCGTCCTAACTATGGCTACACCTTC.

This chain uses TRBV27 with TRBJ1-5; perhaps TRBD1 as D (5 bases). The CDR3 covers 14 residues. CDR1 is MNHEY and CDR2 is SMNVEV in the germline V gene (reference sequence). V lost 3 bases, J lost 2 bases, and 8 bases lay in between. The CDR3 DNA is TGTGCCAGCAGTTTTCTCAGGGGCAATCAGCCCCAGCATTTT. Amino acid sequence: CASSFLRGNQPQHF.

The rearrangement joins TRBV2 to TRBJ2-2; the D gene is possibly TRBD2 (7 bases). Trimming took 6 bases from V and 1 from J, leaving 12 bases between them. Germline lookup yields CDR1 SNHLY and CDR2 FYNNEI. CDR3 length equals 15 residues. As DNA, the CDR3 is TGTGCCAGCAGGGGGGCTAGCGGGAACACCGGGGAGCTGTTTTTT. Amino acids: CASRGASGNTGELFF.

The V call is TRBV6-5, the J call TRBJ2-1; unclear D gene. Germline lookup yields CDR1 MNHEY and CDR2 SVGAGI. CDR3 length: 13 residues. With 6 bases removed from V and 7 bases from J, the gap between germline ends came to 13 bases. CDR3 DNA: TGTGCCAGCAGGATGCGCACTTATAATGAGCAGTTCTTC. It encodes CASRMRTYNEQFF.

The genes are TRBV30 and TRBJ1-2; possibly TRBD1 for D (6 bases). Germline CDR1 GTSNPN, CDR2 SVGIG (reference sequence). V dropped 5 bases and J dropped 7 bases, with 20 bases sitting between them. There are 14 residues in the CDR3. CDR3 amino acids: CAWLETGTPIGYTF. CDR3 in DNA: TGTGCCTGGTTGGAAACCGGGACACCTATTGGCTACACCTTC.

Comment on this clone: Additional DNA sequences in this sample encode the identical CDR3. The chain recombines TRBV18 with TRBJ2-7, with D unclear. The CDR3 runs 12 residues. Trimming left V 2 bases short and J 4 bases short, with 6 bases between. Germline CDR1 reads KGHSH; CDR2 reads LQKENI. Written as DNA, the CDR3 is TGTGCCAGCTCACCATCGTCTTACGAGCAGTACTTC. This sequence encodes CASSPSSYEQYF.

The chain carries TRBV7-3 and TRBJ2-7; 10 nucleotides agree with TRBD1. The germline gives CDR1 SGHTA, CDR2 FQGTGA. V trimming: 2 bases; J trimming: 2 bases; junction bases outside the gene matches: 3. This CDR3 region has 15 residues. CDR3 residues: CASSLSGTGAYEQYF. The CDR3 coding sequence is TGTGCCAGCAGCTTATCCGGGACAGGGGCCTACGAGCAGTACTTC.

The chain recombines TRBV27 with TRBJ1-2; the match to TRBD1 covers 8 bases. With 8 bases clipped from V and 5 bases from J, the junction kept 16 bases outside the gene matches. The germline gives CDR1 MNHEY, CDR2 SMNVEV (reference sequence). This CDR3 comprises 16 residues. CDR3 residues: CASRSLGQGARYGYTF. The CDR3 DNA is TGTGCCAGCCGATCATTAGGGCAGGGGGCACGGTATGGCTACACCTTC.

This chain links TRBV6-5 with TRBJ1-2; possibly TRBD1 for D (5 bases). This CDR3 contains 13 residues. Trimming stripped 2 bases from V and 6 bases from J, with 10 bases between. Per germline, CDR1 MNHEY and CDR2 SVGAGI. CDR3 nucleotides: TGTGCCAGCAGTTACAGGGGAACGGATGGCTACACCTTC. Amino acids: CASSYRGTDGYTF.

CDR3 protein: CASSESLSYNSPLHF. The DNA of the CDR3 is TGTGCCAGCAGTGAAAGCCTCTCCTATAATTCACCCCTCCACTTT. This chain joins TRBV6-1 and TRBJ1-6; D is unclear. This CDR3 region has 15 residues. The V gene's germline CDR1 is MNHNS and CDR2 SASEGT. The V and J ends lost 2 bases and 0 bases respectively, with 5 bases between them.

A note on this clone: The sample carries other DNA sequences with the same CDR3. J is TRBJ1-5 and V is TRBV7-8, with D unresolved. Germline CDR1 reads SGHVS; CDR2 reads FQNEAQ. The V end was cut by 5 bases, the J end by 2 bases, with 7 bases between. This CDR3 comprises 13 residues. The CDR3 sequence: CASSRQGNQPQHF. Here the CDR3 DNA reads TGTGCCAGCAGCCGTCAGGGCAATCAGCCCCAGCATTTT.

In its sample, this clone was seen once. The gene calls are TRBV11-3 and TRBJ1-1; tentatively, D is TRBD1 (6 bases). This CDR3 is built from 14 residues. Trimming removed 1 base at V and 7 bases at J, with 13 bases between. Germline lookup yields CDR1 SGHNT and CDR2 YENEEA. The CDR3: CASSLGGRNGEAFF. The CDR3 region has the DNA TGTGCCAGCAGCTTAGGGGGGCGAAACGGTGAAGCTTTCTTT.

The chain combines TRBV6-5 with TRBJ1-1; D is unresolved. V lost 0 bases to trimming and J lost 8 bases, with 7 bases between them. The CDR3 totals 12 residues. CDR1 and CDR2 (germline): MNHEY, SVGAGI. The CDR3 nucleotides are TGTGCCAGCAGTTACTCCGGTTGGGAAGCTTTCTTT. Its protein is CASSYSGWEAFF.

CDR3 bases: TGTGCCAGTACAGGTTTACAGGCTTATGGCTATGGCTACACCTTC. Protein: CASTGLQAYGYGYTF. This chain connects TRBV19 to TRBJ1-2, with a tentative D call TRBD1 (5 bases). Trimming took off 7 bases at V and 4 bases at J, with 19 bases between the two ends. The CDR3 length is 15 residues. Germline V gene lookup returns CDR1 LNHDA and CDR2 SQIVND (reference sequence).

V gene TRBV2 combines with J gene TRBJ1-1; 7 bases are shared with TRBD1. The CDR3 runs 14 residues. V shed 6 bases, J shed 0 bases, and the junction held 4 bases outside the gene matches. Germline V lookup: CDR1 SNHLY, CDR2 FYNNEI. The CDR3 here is CASRPGQMNTEAFF. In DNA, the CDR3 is TGTGCCAGCAGACCGGGACAGATGAACACTGAAGCTTTCTTT.